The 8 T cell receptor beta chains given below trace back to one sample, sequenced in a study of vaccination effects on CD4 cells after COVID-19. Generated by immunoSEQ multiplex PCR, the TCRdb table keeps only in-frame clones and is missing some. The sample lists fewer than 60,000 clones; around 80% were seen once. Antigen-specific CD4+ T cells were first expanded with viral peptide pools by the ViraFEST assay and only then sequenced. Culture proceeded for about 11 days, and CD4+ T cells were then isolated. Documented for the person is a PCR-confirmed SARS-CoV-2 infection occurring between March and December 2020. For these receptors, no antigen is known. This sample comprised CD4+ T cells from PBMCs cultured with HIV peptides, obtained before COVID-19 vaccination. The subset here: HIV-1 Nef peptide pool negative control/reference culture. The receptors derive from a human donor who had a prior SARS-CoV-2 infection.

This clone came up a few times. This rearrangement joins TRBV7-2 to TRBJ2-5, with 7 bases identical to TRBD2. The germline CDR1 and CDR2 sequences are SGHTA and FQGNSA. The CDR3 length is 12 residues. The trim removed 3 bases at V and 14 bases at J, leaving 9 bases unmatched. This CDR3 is CASSLGLTGGYF. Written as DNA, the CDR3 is TGTGCCAGCAGCTTGGGGCTGACGGGGGGTTACTTC.

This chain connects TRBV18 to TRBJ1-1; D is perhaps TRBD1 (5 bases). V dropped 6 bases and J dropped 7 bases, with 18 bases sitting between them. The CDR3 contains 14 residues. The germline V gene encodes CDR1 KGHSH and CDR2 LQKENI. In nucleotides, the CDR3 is TGTGCCAGCTCGGGGCAAAATTTGGGGGGTGAAGCTTTCTTT. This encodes CASSGQNLGGEAFF. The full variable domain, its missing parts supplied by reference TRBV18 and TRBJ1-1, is NAGVMQNPRHLVRRRGQEARLRCSPMKGHSHVYWYRQLPEEGLKFMVYLQKENIIDESGMPKERFSAEFPKEGPSILRIQQVVRGDSAAYFCASSGQNLGGEAFFGQGTRLTVV.

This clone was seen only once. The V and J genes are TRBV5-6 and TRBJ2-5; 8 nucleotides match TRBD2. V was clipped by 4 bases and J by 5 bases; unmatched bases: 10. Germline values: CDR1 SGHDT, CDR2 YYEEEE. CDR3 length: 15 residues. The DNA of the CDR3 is TGTGCCAGCAGCCCTCTCGGGGGGGCGGGGGAGACCCAGTACTTC. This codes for CASSPLGGAGETQYF. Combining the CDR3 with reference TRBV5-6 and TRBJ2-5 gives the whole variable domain DAGVTQSPTHLIKTRGQQVTLRCSPKSGHDTVSWYQQALGQGPQFIFQYYEEEERQRGNFPDRFSGHQFPNYSSELNVNALLLGDSALYLCASSPLGGAGETQYFGPGTRLLVL.

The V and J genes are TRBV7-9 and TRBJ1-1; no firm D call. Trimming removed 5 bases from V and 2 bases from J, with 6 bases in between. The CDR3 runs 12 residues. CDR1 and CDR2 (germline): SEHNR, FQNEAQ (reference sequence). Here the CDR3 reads CASSISNTEAFF. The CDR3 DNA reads TGTGCCAGCAGCATAAGTAACACTGAAGCTTTCTTT. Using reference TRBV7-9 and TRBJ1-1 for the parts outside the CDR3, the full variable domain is DTGVSQNPRHKITKRGQNVTFRCDPISEHNRLYWYRQTLGQGPEFLTYFQNEAQLEKSRLLSDRFSAERPKGSFSTLEIQRTEQGDSAMYLCASSISNTEAFFGQGTRLTVV.

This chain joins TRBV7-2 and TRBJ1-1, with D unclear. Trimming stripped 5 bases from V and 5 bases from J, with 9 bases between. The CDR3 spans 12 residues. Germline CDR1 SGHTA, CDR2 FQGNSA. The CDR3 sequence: CASSMSWTEAFF. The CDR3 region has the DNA TGTGCCAGCAGCATGAGCTGGACTGAAGCTTTCTTT.

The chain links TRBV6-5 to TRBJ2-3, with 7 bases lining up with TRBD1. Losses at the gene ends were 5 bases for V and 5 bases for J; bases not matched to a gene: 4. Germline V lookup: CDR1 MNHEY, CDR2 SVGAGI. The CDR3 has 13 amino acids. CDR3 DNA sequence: TGTGCCAGCAGTCGAAACAGGGGAGATACGCAGTATTTT. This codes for CASSRNRGDTQYF.

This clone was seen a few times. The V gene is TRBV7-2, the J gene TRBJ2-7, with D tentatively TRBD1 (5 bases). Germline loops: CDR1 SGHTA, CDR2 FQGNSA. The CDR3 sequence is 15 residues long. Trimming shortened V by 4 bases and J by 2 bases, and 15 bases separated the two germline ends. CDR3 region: CASSSPTGSPYEQYF. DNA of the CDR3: TGTGCCAGCAGCTCCCCCACAGGTTCGCCCTACGAGCAGTACTTC.

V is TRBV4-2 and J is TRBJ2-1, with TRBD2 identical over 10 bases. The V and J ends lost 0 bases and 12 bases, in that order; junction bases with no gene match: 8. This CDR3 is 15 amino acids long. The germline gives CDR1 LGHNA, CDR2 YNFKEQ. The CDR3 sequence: CASSQDWSSGRRQFF. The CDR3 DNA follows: TGTGCCAGCAGCCAAGATTGGAGTAGCGGGAGGCGGCAGTTCTTC.